One and the same sample provided the 23 T cell receptor beta chains below, sequenced in a study of CD8 T cells in Susac syndrome. RNA amounts of roughly 0.45 to 1 ug underwent reverse transcription with random hexamers. TCRdb recomputed calls from the immunoSEQ multiplex PCR reads with MiXCR, one row per CDR3 protein. In the table there are hundreds of thousands of distinct CDR3 sequences, about 95% of which are singletons. Sequenced sample: CD4+ T cells from PBMCs. The receptors shown here come from a human donor with Susac syndrome.

The rearrangement joins TRBV20-1 to TRBJ2-6; the D is unclear. The CDR3 is made up of 14 amino acids. The V gene's germline CDR1 is DFQATT and CDR2 SNEGSKA (reference sequence). CDR3 sequence: CGTTQSSGANVLTF. The DNA for the CDR3 is TGCGGAACGACCCAAAGCTCTGGGGCCAACGTCCTGACTTTC.

The chain links TRBV28 to TRBJ2-7; 10 bases match TRBD1. The CDR3 totals 14 residues. The V gene end was trimmed by 6 bases and the J gene end by 2 bases; junction bases not matched to a gene: 4. From germline, CDR1 is MDHEN and CDR2 SYDVKM. DNA of the CDR3: TGTGCCAGCAGGGGGACAGGGGAGCCCTACGAGCAGTACTTC. Protein: CASRGTGEPYEQYF.

This chain links TRBV6-1 with TRBJ2-5; D call uncertain. Germline V gene data show CDR1 as MNHNS and CDR2 as SASEGT. This CDR3 has 14 amino acids. The V and J ends lost 1 base and 7 bases respectively, with 13 bases between them. The CDR3 coding sequence is TGTGCCAGCAGTGAAGTCAGGAGCCGTGCGACCCAGTACTTC. Translation gives CASSEVRSRATQYF.

The chain links TRBV7-9 to TRBJ2-7; possibly TRBD1 for D (5 bases). The germline gives CDR1 SEHNR, CDR2 FQNEAQ (reference sequence). The CDR3 consists of 14 residues. V shed 3 bases and J shed 0 bases, with 9 bases lying between them. DNA for the CDR3: TGTGCCAGCAGCTTTCCGACAGCCTCCTACGAGCAGTACTTC. The encoded protein is CASSFPTASYEQYF.

The chain links TRBV4-2 to TRBJ2-2; TRBD1 might be the D (6 bases). The germline V gene encodes CDR1 LGHNA and CDR2 YNFKEQ. V was trimmed by 0 bases and J by 1 base, leaving 15 bases between them. The CDR3 spans 18 residues. CDR3 in DNA: TGTGCCAGCAGCCAAGACCCCCGGGACACCCGGAACACCGGGGAGCTGTTTTTT. Translation: CASSQDPRDTRNTGELFF.

The DNA for the CDR3 is TGTGCCAGCTCGTACCTTGACATTACTGAAGCTTTCTTT. This codes for CASSYLDITEAFF. This chain uses TRBV18 with TRBJ1-1; D is unclear. V lost 6 bases and J lost 5, with 13 bases in between. The length of the CDR3 is 13 residues. Germline CDR1 is KGHSH and CDR2 is LQKENI.

The chain is built from TRBV29-1 and TRBJ1-5; D is uncertain. Germline loops: CDR1 SQVTM, CDR2 ANQGSEA. This CDR3 is 12 amino acids long. V lost 6 bases to trimming and J lost 4 bases, with 10 bases between them. CDR3 DNA sequence: TGCAGCGTACTGGACTGGAATCAGCCCCAGCATTTT. Its translation: CSVLDWNQPQHF. Complete variable domain (other parts from reference TRBV29-1 and TRBJ1-5): SAVISQKPSRDICQRGTSLTIQCQVDSQVTMMFWYRQQPGQSLTLIATANQGSEATYESGFVIDKFPISRPNLTFSTLTVSNMSPEDSSIYLCSVLDWNQPQHFGDGTRLSIL.

The CDR3 here is CASSLGTGDPEAFF. The CDR3 DNA follows: TGTGCCAGCAGCTTAGGTACAGGGGATCCTGAAGCTTTCTTT. The chain employs TRBV5-6 and TRBJ1-1; 7 bases are a match to TRBD1. Trimming took 2 bases from V and 6 from J; bases not matched to a gene: 7. This CDR3 is built from 14 residues. Germline V gene lookup returns CDR1 SGHDT and CDR2 YYEEEE. Full variable domain (outside the CDR3, taken from reference TRBV5-6 and TRBJ1-1): DAGVTQSPTHLIKTRGQQVTLRCSPKSGHDTVSWYQQALGQGPQFIFQYYEEEERQRGNFPDRFSGHQFPNYSSELNVNALLLGDSALYLCASSLGTGDPEAFFGQGTRLTVV.

This sequence joins TRBV4-3 and TRBJ1-5; 8 bases match TRBD1. V lost 1 base to trimming and J lost 5 bases; unmatched junction nucleotides: 7. Germline lookup yields CDR1 LGHNA and CDR2 YSLEER. The CDR3 covers 16 residues. The CDR3 spells CASSQAYDRGHQPQHF. The CDR3, as DNA: TGCGCCAGCAGCCAAGCGTACGACAGGGGACATCAGCCCCAGCATTTT.

The chain couples TRBV7-2 to TRBJ2-3; no clear D gene. The CDR3 loop spans 13 amino acids. Germline V gene lookup returns CDR1 SGHTA and CDR2 FQGNSA. The germline V and J ends were trimmed by 1 base and 2 bases, with 4 bases remaining between them. CDR3 in DNA: TGTGCCAGCAGCTTAGACATCACAGATACGCAGTATTTT. Its translation: CASSLDITDTQYF.

In this sample, this clonotype turned up once. The CDR3 protein is CASSPGNGNTIYF. The CDR3 nucleotides read TGTGCCAGCAGCCCGGGGAACGGAAACACCATATATTTT. The rearrangement links TRBV11-2 to TRBJ1-3; D gene uncertain. The CDR3 extends over 13 amino acids. V was cut by 5 bases and J by 4 bases, with 9 bases left in between. CDR1 is SGHAT, CDR2 FQNNGV, per germline.

The genes are TRBV5-1 and TRBJ2-5, with 11 positions matching TRBD1. Trimming cost V 4 bases and J 1 base; bases outside gene matches: 9. Germline-derived CDR1 and CDR2 are SGHRS and YFSETQ. The CDR3 totals 17 residues. The CDR3 DNA is TGCGCCAGCAGCCGGCCGGGACAGGGGGGGCCCCAAGAGACCCAGTACTTC. This codes for CASSRPGQGGPQETQYF.

V usage is TRBV20-1 and J usage is TRBJ2-1, with TRBD2 matching 7 bases. This CDR3 region has 16 residues. The germline gives CDR1 DFQATT, CDR2 SNEGSKA (reference sequence). The J segment lost 4 bases and the V segment lost 1 base, leaving 10 bases of the junction unmatched. Here the CDR3 DNA reads TGCAGTGCTAGAGGAGCGGGACTTGGGTTATACAATGAGCAGTTCTTC. It specifies CSARGAGLGLYNEQFF.

The chain carries TRBV12-3 or TRBV12-4 and TRBJ2-5; TRBD2 agrees at 13 bases. V lost 5 bases and J lost 5; bases outside the gene matches: 5. The CDR3 is 15 amino acids. CDR3 sequence (DNA): TGTGCCAGCAGTGGCGGACTAGCGGGGGCGGAGACCCAGTACTTC. As protein: CASSGGLAGAETQYF.

The gene calls are TRBV10-3 and TRBJ2-3; the match to TRBD2 covers 8 bases. Germline V lookup: CDR1 ENHRY, CDR2 SYGVKD. There are 14 residues in the CDR3. Germline trimming cut 6 bases from V and 3 bases from J; bases unmatched to any gene: 5. In DNA, the CDR3 is TGTGCCATCAGCGGGGGGGCTGGGACAGATACGCAGTATTTT. This codes for CAISGGAGTDTQYF.

This chain joins TRBV5-4 and TRBJ1-1; D is unresolved. Between the trimmed V and J ends, which lost 1 base and 1 base, there was a span of 8 bases. CDR3 size: 14 residues. Per the germline V gene, CDR1 is SGHNT and CDR2 is YYREEE (reference sequence). The CDR3 loop reads CASSLSAANTEAFF. The CDR3, as DNA: TGTGCCAGCAGCTTGTCGGCAGCGAACACTGAAGCTTTCTTT.

The chain links TRBV20-1 to TRBJ2-3, with 8 bases identical to TRBD1. This CDR3 has 16 residues. The germline CDR1 and CDR2 sequences are DFQATT and SNEGSKA (reference sequence). V lost 3 bases, J lost 4 bases, and 12 bases stayed unmatched. The CDR3 coding sequence is TGCAGTGCTAGCCACAGACAGGGGAAGGCGTCAGATACGCAGTATTTT. As protein: CSASHRQGKASDTQYF.

The rearrangement uses TRBV20-1 and TRBJ2-5, with D possibly being TRBD1 (5 bases). Trimming pared 3 bases from V and 1 base from J, leaving 9 bases between. The germline gives CDR1 DFQATT, CDR2 SNEGSKA (reference sequence). The CDR3 totals 13 residues. The CDR3: CSASTGFQETQYF. CDR3 DNA sequence: TGCAGTGCTAGCACAGGTTTCCAAGAGACCCAGTACTTC.

The chain is built from TRBV20-1 and TRBJ2-2; TRBD1 matches 7 bases. Unmatched junction bases numbered 7, after V lost 6 bases and J lost 3 bases. Germline V gene data show CDR1 as DFQATT and CDR2 as SNEGSKA (reference sequence). The CDR3 has 14 residues. This CDR3 reads CSAHSGTDTGELFF. CDR3 DNA: TGCAGTGCCCATTCCGGGACAGACACCGGGGAGCTGTTTTTT.

The chain employs TRBV5-6 and TRBJ2-1, with a possible D match to TRBD2 (6 bases). Germline V CDR1 and CDR2: SGHDT, YYEEEE. Trimming removed 6 bases at V and 0 bases at J, with 13 bases between. The CDR3 is 15 residues long. As DNA, the CDR3 is TGTGCCAGCATCCCGGGACTTGACTCCTACAATGAGCAGTTCTTC. Translation: CASIPGLDSYNEQFF.

The chain has TRBV13 and TRBJ1-1; D ambiguous. The CDR3 runs 11 residues. V was pared by 5 bases and J by 8 bases, with 9 bases between. The germline V gene encodes CDR1 PRHDT and CDR2 FYEKMQ (reference sequence). In DNA form, the CDR3 reads TGTGCCAGCAGCGCTCGGGTCGAAGCTTTCTTT. Encoded protein: CASSARVEAFF.

The gene calls are TRBV30 and TRBJ1-4; D gene unclear. The CDR3 is made up of 11 amino acids. Germline V gene sequence: CDR1 GTSNPN, CDR2 SVGIG (reference sequence). Trimming removed 3 bases at V and 5 bases at J, with 4 bases between. CDR3 in DNA: TGTGCCTGGAGCCTGAATGAAAAACTGTTTTTT. Translated: CAWSLNEKLFF.

This clonotype showed up just once. The chain recombines TRBV7-2 with TRBJ1-2, with 9 bases fitting TRBD1. V was clipped by 5 bases and J by 8 bases; unmatched bases: 12. Germline V CDR1 and CDR2: SGHTA, FQGNSA. The CDR3 is 15 residues long. CDR3 in amino acids: CASSPGGQGISGYTF. The CDR3 bases are TGTGCCAGCAGCCCGGGAGGACAGGGGATCTCCGGCTACACCTTC.